Sequencing of this T cell receptor (beta chain) was carried out in a study of PD-L1 blockade in urothelial cancer. This clone was counted only a few times. What it recognizes is unknown. V lost 4 bases to trimming and J lost 1 base, with 10 bases between them. The CDR3 covers 15 residues. Looked up from germline, CDR1 is LNHDA and CDR2 is SQIVND (reference sequence). This table comes from immunoSEQ multiplex PCR, and its TCRdb copy is limited to in-frame clones, with some not included. The top ten clones hold 3.5% to 4.5% of a sample with 55,000 to 70,000 clones, roughly 82% of them seen once. Study observations and caveats: For durable-benefit patients, tumor-associated blood clones expanded more at 3 weeks.

This chain joins TRBV19 and TRBJ1-4; tentative D call: TRBD1 (5 bases). This TCR was recovered from a man in his 70s with urothelial cancer. Source: PBMCs, taken around atezolizumab (anti-PD-L1) treatment. The CDR3 DNA follows: TGTGCCAGTAGTACGTTCCAGGGAACTAATGAAAAACTGTTTTTT. It codes for CASSTFQGTNEKLFF.